The clone carrying this T cell receptor (beta chain) is a singleton in its sample. Its antigen is unknown. Profiled with immunoSEQ multiplex PCR; TCRdb holds only in-frame clones, not every one. The repertoire holds about 56,000 clones, with roughly 82% as singletons. The CDR3 runs 17 residues. Trimming took 2 bases from V and 7 from J; bases not matched to a gene: 10. From germline, CDR1 is MNHEY and CDR2 SMNVEV (reference sequence). This entry belongs to a study of OX40 agonist ivuxolimab in advanced cancers. Across the study: The patients' treatment was ivuxolimab, an agonistic anti-OX40 (CD134) antibody.

A history of autoimmune disease or systemic immunosuppression excluded patients. Study-wide points: At 0.1-3.0 mg/kg, partial responders had clonal expansion among the lowest observed. Among expanded peripheral T cells, antigen specificity went undetermined.

The J gene is TRBJ2-2, the V gene TRBV27, with TRBD1 identical over 10 bases. Sequencing was performed on CD4+ or CD8+ T cells sorted from blood, taken in a trial of the OX40 agonist ivuxolimab. This sequence originates from an adult with an advanced solid tumor such as melanoma, head and neck, liver or kidney cancer. The CDR3 DNA reads TGTGCCAGCAGTTTAATCCGGGACAGGGGCAAGGGCGGGGAGCTGTTTTTT. This gives the protein CASSLIRDRGKGGELFF.